A single sample is the source of the 27 T cell receptor beta chains below, sequenced in a study of T-cell reconstitution after alpha-beta-depleted transplantation in children (dated by TCRdb to the mid-2010s). The method was PCR. Sequenced using an Illumina HiSeq 2500. TCR libraries were prepared with molecular barcoding, using unique molecular identifiers to normalize TCRbeta repertoire quantification. TCRdb's own reprocessing of the public reads used fastp at Q25 and MiXCR and kept productive beta chains. Rows are combined by CDR3 protein, so each entry shows the most common genes and DNA. The sample records approximately 350,000 distinct CDR3 sequences, roughly 13% of which are singletons. Jointly, the top ten make up roughly 4.5% of the sample. This specimen was PBMCs, taken from the stem cell graft. All receptors derive from a human donor who donated a stem cell graft to a child with Fanconi anemia.

The sample holds a few counts of this clonotype. Its ends do not fully match the called genes, so a read error is possible. The genes are TRBV28 and TRBJ2-2; D is uncertain. Germline V lookup: CDR1 MDHEN, CDR2 SYDVKM. This CDR3 has 14 amino acids. The CDR3 sequence is CASTLHDRSGELFF. As DNA, the CDR3 is TGTGCCAGCACTTTACATGATCGGTCCGGGGAGCTGTTTTTT.

The chain combines TRBV6-2 or TRBV6-3 with TRBJ2-3, with TRBD2 as a possible D gene (5 bases). V was shortened by 1 base and J by 1 base, with 12 bases between the two germline ends. Germline lookup yields CDR1 MNHEY and CDR2 SVGEGT. The CDR3 spans 16 residues. CDR3 bases: TGTGCCAGCAGTTACTTCCAGGACGGGGGCACAGATACGCAGTATTTT. Protein sequence: CASSYFQDGGTDTQYF.

This clonotype occurred a few times. The chain couples TRBV24-1 to TRBJ1-4, with a tentative D call TRBD1 (6 bases). V was clipped by 7 bases and J by 5 bases, with 22 bases between them. The CDR3 has 17 residues. The germline gives CDR1 KGHDR, CDR2 SFDVKD. This chain's CDR3 is CATRRDFFQGPNEKLFF. The CDR3, as DNA: TGTGCCACCAGGAGGGACTTTTTTCAGGGGCCAAATGAAAAACTGTTTTTT.

This clonotype has a handful of counts. The rearrangement uses TRBV7-6 and TRBJ2-3; 8 nucleotides align to TRBD2. V lost 5 bases to trimming and J lost 1 base; unmatched junction nucleotides: 11. Germline CDR1 SGHVS, CDR2 FNYEAQ. This CDR3 has 17 residues. The CDR3 nucleotides are TGTGCCAGCAGCGGACAGTTACCGGGACTAGGCACAGATACGCAGTATTTT. It specifies CASSGQLPGLGTDTQYF.

The CDR3 nucleotides are TGTGCCAGCAGTGCCGAACCGGGACTAGCGGGGGGTGAGCAGTTCTTC. Translating it yields CASSAEPGLAGGEQFF. The chain links TRBV6-4 to TRBJ2-1; 15 bases match TRBD2. The V gene end was trimmed by 4 bases and the J gene end by 9 bases; junction bases not matched to a gene: 7. The CDR3 totals 16 residues. The germline CDR1 and CDR2 sequences are MRHNA and SNTAGT.

The chain joins TRBV5-1 to TRBJ2-7; TRBD2 agrees at 7 bases. The CDR3 is 16 amino acids. Germline V CDR1 and CDR2: SGHRS, YFSETQ. V dropped 4 bases and J dropped 9; count of bases not matched to a gene: 19. The CDR3 nucleotides are TGCGCCAGCAGCACCGCTGGCGGGGGACGAACGGAAAGGCAGTACTTC. Translated, it gives CASSTAGGGRTERQYF.

This sequence joins TRBV6-2 or TRBV6-3 and TRBJ2-1, with 11 nucleotides matching TRBD2. Trimming cost V 5 bases and J 2 bases; bases outside gene matches: 11. CDR3 length: 18 amino acids. Germline CDR1 is MNHEY and CDR2 is SVGEGT. CDR3: CASSTWTSGRTAYNEQFF. The CDR3 DNA follows: TGTGCCAGCAGTACTTGGACTAGCGGGCGAACTGCCTACAATGAGCAGTTCTTC.

This clonotype was detected a few times. The V call is TRBV5-4, the J call TRBJ2-2, with D possibly TRBD2 on 7 matching bases. This CDR3 spans 17 amino acids. Trimming cost V 5 bases and J 4 bases, with 21 bases left between them. The V gene's germline CDR1 is SGHNT and CDR2 YYREEE (reference sequence). The CDR3 sequence is CASSPSDGGGLTGELFF. The CDR3 region has the DNA TGTGCCAGCAGTCCTTCGGATGGGGGGGGCCTCACCGGGGAGCTGTTTTTT.

This clonotype was counted at least ten times. This chain connects TRBV2 to TRBJ2-3; D is uncertain. V lost 5 bases and J 2 bases, leaving 5 bases between the germline ends. The CDR3 is made up of 12 amino acids. Germline CDR1 and CDR2: SNHLY and FYNNEI. The CDR3 loop is CASSRDTDTQYF. For the CDR3, the DNA is TGTGCCAGCAGTAGGGACACAGATACGCAGTATTTT.

This clonotype showed up many times. The chain combines TRBV6-1 with TRBJ2-3; D may be TRBD2 (5 bases). V lost 5 bases, J lost 0 bases, and 12 bases lay in between. The CDR3 contains 15 residues. Per germline, CDR1 MNHNS and CDR2 SASEGT. In nucleotides, the CDR3 is TGTGCCAGCAGTCCCACTAGAGCTAGCACAGATACGCAGTATTTT. Its translation is CASSPTRASTDTQYF.

Many counts were recorded for this clonotype. The chain links TRBV18 to TRBJ2-1, with 7 bases that match TRBD2. The CDR3 runs 13 residues. V shed 6 bases, J shed 5 bases, and the junction held 4 bases outside the gene matches. The V gene's germline CDR1 is KGHSH and CDR2 LQKENI. CDR3 DNA sequence: TGTGCCAGCTCCCAAACTAGCGACAATGAGCAGTTCTTC. Amino acids: CASSQTSDNEQFF.

The chain carries TRBV10-3 and TRBJ2-4, with TRBD2 as a possible D gene (7 bases). V was trimmed by 0 bases and J by 0 bases, leaving 18 bases between them. Germline values: CDR1 ENHRY, CDR2 SYGVKD. This CDR3 spans 19 amino acids. In DNA, the CDR3 is TGTGCCATCAGTGAGTCGACGGGAGGCAGGGGTCGAGCCAAAAACATTCAGTACTTC. Amino acid sequence: CAISESTGGRGRAKNIQYF.

The V and J genes are TRBV5-1 and TRBJ2-1; the match to TRBD2 covers 11 bases. V shed 0 bases and J 6 bases; nucleotides not matched to a gene: 2. This CDR3 has 15 amino acids. Germline CDR1 and CDR2: SGHRS and YFSETQ. CDR3 DNA sequence: TGCGCCAGCAGCTTGGGACTAGCGGGGATCAATGAGCAGTTCTTC. Translating it yields CASSLGLAGINEQFF.

At least ten counts were recorded for this clonotype. CDR3 sequence reads: CSVGRQGEQFF. CDR3 DNA sequence: TGCAGCGTTGGGCGACAGGGAGAGCAGTTCTTC. The genes are TRBV29-1 and TRBJ2-1, with 7 nucleotides matching TRBD1. In germline, CDR1 is SQVTM, CDR2 ANQGSEA. Trimming took 4 bases from V and 10 from J; bases not matched to a gene: 4. The CDR3 has 11 residues.

CDR3 DNA: TGTGCCAGCAGCCCCGGGGACAGGGAGATTGTCACCGGGGAGCTGTTTTTT. As protein: CASSPGDREIVTGELFF. This sequence joins TRBV5-5 and TRBJ2-2; 9 bases match TRBD1. Germline V gene sequence: CDR1 SGHKS, CDR2 YYEKEE (reference sequence). V lost 4 bases to trimming and J lost 4 bases; unmatched junction nucleotides: 11. The CDR3 length is 17 residues.

This clonotype was seen many times. The V gene is TRBV29-1, the J gene TRBJ2-7; D possibly corresponds to TRBD2 (6 bases). This CDR3 spans 13 amino acids. The ends were cut back, 7 bases at V and 5 bases at J, with 18 bases in the middle. Germline V gene data show CDR1 as SQVTM and CDR2 as ANQGSEA. The CDR3, as DNA: TGCAGCGCCTACGGGAGCATCGGGAACGAGCAGTACTTC. This encodes CSAYGSIGNEQYF.

The rearrangement links TRBV30 to TRBJ1-2, with 10 bases that match TRBD1. After removal of 2 bases from V and 8 bases from J, the junction contained 5 bases not matched to a gene. The germline gives CDR1 GTSNPN, CDR2 SVGIG (reference sequence). The CDR3 is 13 amino acids. The CDR3 DNA sequence: TGTGCCTGGAGTTCCGGGACAGGGGAAGGCTACACCTTC. It is translated as CAWSSGTGEGYTF.

The V and J genes are TRBV4-1 and TRBJ1-1; 9 bases fit TRBD1. This CDR3 has 17 amino acids. Germline V gives CDR1 MGHRA, CDR2 YSYEKL. V dropped 3 bases and J dropped 3; count of bases not matched to a gene: 11. The chain's CDR3 is CASSHLGTGRSDTEAFF. Written as DNA, the CDR3 is TGCGCCAGCAGCCACCTCGGGACAGGGAGGAGCGACACTGAAGCTTTCTTT.

The chain uses TRBV12-5 and TRBJ1-1; no clear D. This CDR3 has 12 amino acids. The germline CDR1 and CDR2 sequences are LGHNT and FRNRAP. Trimming stripped 7 bases from V and 6 bases from J, with 12 bases between. Here the CDR3 reads CASAWDGSEAFF. The CDR3, as DNA: TGTGCTAGTGCCTGGGATGGCTCTGAAGCTTTCTTT.

This chain joins TRBV3-1 and TRBJ2-2; 9 positions match TRBD2. Germline values: CDR1 LGHDT, CDR2 YNNKEL (reference sequence). The CDR3 sequence is 17 residues long. V lost 1 base, J lost 6 bases, and 9 bases stayed unmatched. CDR3 sequence: CASSQGRVAGAPGELFF. The CDR3 DNA is TGTGCCAGCAGCCAAGGAAGGGTAGCGGGGGCACCCGGGGAGCTGTTTTTT.

This chain joins TRBV4-2 and TRBJ2-1; TRBD2 agrees at 8 bases. The length of the CDR3 is 19 residues. V lost 0 bases, J lost 12 bases, and 22 bases stayed unmatched. CDR1 and CDR2 from the germline V gene are LGHNA and YNFKEQ. The CDR3 loop is CASSQDPGHPGLGASGQFF. CDR3 sequence (DNA): TGTGCCAGCAGCCAAGATCCGGGCCACCCGGGACTAGGGGCATCCGGGCAGTTCTTC.

The chain recombines TRBV20-1 with TRBJ2-3, with 13 bases fitting TRBD2. The germline CDR1 and CDR2 sequences are DFQATT and SNEGSKA (reference sequence). J lost 0 bases, V lost 1 base, and 7 bases had no gene match. The CDR3 covers 18 residues. The CDR3 loop reads CSARGPTSGGASTDTQYF. The CDR3 DNA sequence: TGCAGTGCTAGAGGGCCTACTAGCGGGGGGGCTAGCACAGATACGCAGTATTTT.

There are a few counts of this clonotype. The V and J genes are TRBV18 and TRBJ1-1; the D is unclear. CDR1 and CDR2 (germline): KGHSH, LQKENI. V was trimmed by 3 bases and J by 4 bases, leaving 9 bases between them. The CDR3 has 13 residues. CDR3 loop: CASSPSDLTEAFF. CDR3 in DNA: TGTGCCAGCTCACCCTCGGACCTCACTGAAGCTTTCTTT.

Only a few counts were recorded for this clonotype. V gene TRBV29-1 combines with J gene TRBJ2-5, with a tentative D call TRBD1 (5 bases). The ends were cut back, 4 bases at V and 1 base at J, with 16 bases in the middle. The CDR3 length is 15 residues. Per the germline V gene, CDR1 is SQVTM and CDR2 is ANQGSEA. The CDR3 is CSVATDSRAQETQYF. CDR3 DNA sequence: TGCAGCGTTGCTACCGACAGTCGAGCCCAAGAGACCCAGTACTTC.

In its sample, this clonotype was seen a few times. The chain has TRBV20-1 and TRBJ2-5, with TRBD2 matching over 14 bases. The CDR3 has 15 amino acids. CDR1 DFQATT and CDR2 SNEGSKA come from the germline V gene (reference sequence). V lost 6 bases, J lost 6 bases, and 9 bases stayed unmatched. This CDR3 reads CSAATSGGAYQTQYF. The CDR3 coding sequence is TGCAGTGCGGCGACTAGCGGGGGGGCCTATCAGACCCAGTACTTC.

This clonotype has at least ten counts. The J gene is TRBJ1-3, the V gene TRBV4-2; D remains unclear. Germline V lookup: CDR1 LGHNA, CDR2 YNFKEQ. CDR3 length: 18 residues. V shed 0 bases and J shed 0 bases, with 15 bases lying between them. In DNA form, the CDR3 reads TGTGCCAGCAGCCAAGATCTTAGGACCGATCTCTCTGGAAACACCATATATTTT. Translated, it gives CASSQDLRTDLSGNTIYF.

This clonotype was seen a few times. The CDR3 region has the DNA TGTGCCAGCAGCTTAGTCCCAGGGGTTGGAGAGACCCAGTACTTC. Its translation is CASSLVPGVGETQYF. The chain links TRBV7-6 to TRBJ2-5; a weak D match, TRBD1 (6 bases). Germline V lookup: CDR1 SGHVS, CDR2 FNYEAQ. The V and J ends lost 1 base and 4 bases respectively, with 13 bases between them. This CDR3 comprises 15 residues.